The T cell receptor beta chain under discussion was sequenced for a study of blood T cells in healthy people across ages. Study outcomes and limitations: TCR beta diversity per million T cells fell roughly linearly with age.

Combining a sample-barcoded 5' primer with a J-beta primer mix, a second PCR ran for roughly 7 to 12 cycles. Each cDNA was tagged by a template-switch adaptor containing 12 random nucleotides. Each CDR3 protein is one row after TCRdb ran MiXCR on the 5' RACE reads. The sample consists of 1.8 million or so distinct CDR3 sequences, 30% to 40% of them appearing once. This clonotype was counted a few times. What it recognizes is unknown. One end of the junction fails to match germline, which may point to a read error. Samples had at least 7 million PBMCs isolated from them. This CDR3 is built from 14 residues. Germline CDR1 is SNHLY and CDR2 is FYNNEI.

The clonotype comes from a human donor in good health. The genes are TRBV2 and TRBJ2-5, with 11 bases fitting TRBD1. The sequenced sample was blood. CDR3 coding DNA: TGTGCCGGCAGCGGACAGGGGGCTGAAGAGACCCAGTACTTC. It translates to CAGSGQGAEETQYF.